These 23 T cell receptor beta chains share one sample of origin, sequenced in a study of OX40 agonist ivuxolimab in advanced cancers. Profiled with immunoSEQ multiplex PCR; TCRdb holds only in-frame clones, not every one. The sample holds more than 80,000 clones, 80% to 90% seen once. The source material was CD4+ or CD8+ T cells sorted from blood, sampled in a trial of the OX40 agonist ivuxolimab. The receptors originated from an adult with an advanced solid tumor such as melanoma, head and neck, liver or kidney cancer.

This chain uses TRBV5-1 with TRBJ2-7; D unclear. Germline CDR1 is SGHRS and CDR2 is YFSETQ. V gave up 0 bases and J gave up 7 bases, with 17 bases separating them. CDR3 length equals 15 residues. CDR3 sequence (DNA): TGCGCCAGCAGCTTGGGCCCCCGGACGGCCCAAGAGCAGTACTTC. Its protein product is CASSLGPRTAQEQYF.

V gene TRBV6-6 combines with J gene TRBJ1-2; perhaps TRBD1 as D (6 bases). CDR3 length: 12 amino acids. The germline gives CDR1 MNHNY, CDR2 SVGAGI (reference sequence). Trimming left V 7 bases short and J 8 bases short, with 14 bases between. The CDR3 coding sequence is TGTGCCAGCATAAAAACAGGGACGGGCTACACCTTC. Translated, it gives CASIKTGTGYTF.

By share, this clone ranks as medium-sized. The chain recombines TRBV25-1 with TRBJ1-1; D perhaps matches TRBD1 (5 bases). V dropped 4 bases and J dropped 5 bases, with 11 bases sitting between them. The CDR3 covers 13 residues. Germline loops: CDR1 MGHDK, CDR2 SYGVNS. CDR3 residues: CASSGTGTTEAFF. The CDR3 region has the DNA TGTGCCAGCAGTGGGACGGGGACGACTGAAGCTTTCTTT.

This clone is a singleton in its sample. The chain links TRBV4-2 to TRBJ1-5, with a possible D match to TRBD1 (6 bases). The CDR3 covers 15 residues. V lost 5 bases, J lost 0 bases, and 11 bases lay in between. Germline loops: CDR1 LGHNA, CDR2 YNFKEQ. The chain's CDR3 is CASSLEGGSNQPQHF. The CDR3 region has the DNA TGTGCCAGCAGCTTGGAGGGGGGTAGCAATCAGCCCCAGCATTTT.

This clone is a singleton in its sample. CDR3 amino acids: CASSPGVPQETQYF. The CDR3, as DNA: TGTGCCAGCTCACCAGGGGTACCCCAAGAGACCCAGTACTTC. The chain uses TRBV18 and TRBJ2-5; D is ambiguous. The ends were cut back, 2 bases at V and 1 base at J, with 8 bases in the middle. The CDR3 runs to 14 residues. The germline V gene encodes CDR1 KGHSH and CDR2 LQKENI.

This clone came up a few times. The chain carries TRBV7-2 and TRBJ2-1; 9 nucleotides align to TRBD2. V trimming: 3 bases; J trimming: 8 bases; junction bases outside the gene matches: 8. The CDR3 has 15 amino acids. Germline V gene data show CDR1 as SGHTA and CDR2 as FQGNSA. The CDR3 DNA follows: TGTGCCAGCAGCTTGTCAGCGGGAGGCAATTATGAGCAGTTCTTC. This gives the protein CASSLSAGGNYEQFF.

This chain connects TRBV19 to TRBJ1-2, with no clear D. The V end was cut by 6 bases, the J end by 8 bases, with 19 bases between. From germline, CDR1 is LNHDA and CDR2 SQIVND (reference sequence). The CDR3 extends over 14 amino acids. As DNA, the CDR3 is TGTGCCAGTAGCCTCTCACGCACGGGCGGAGGCTACACCTTC. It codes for CASSLSRTGGGYTF. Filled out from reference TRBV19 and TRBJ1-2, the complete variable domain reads DGGITQSPKYLFRKEGQNVTLSCEQNLNHDAMYWYRQDPGQGLRLIYYSQIVNDFQKGDIAEGYSVSREKKESFPLTVTSAQKNPTAFYLCASSLSRTGGGYTFGSGTRLTVV.

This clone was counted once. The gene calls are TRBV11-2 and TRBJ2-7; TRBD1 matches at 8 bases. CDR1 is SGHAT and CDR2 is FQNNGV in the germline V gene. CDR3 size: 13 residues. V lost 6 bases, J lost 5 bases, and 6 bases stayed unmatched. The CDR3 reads CASRPTDRDEQYF. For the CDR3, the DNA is TGTGCCAGCAGACCTACGGACAGGGACGAGCAGTACTTC.

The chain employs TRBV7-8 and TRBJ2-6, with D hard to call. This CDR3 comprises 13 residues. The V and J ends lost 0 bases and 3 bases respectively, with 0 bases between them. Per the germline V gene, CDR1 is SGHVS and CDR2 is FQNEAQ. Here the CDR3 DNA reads TGTGCCAGCAGCTTAGCTGGGGCCAACGTCCTGACTTTC. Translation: CASSLAGANVLTF.

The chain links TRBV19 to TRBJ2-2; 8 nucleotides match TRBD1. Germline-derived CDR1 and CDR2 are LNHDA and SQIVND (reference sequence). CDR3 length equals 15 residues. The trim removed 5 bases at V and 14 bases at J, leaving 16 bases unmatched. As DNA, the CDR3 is TGTGCCAGTAGTTCCACCGGGACAGGCTTCTGGGGTCTGTTTTTT. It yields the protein CASSSTGTGFWGLFF.

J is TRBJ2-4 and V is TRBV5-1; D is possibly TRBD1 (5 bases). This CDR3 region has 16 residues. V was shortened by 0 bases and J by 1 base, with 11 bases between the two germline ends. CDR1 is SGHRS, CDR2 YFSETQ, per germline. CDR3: CASSLEGVGAKNIQYF. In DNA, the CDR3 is TGCGCCAGCAGCTTGGAAGGGGTGGGGGCCAAAAACATTCAGTACTTC. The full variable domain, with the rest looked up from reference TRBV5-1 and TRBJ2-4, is KAGVTQTPRYLIKTRGQQVTLSCSPISGHRSVSWYQQTPGQGLQFLFEYFSETQRNKGNFPGRFSGRQFSNSRSEMNVSTLELGDSALYLCASSLEGVGAKNIQYFGAGTRLSVL.

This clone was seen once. CDR3 amino acids: CASSPGAGGETQYF. DNA of the CDR3: TGTGCCAGCTCACCAGGGGCAGGGGGAGAGACCCAGTACTTC. The rearrangement uses TRBV18 and TRBJ2-5, with 7 bases identical to TRBD1. The V and J ends lost 2 bases and 4 bases, in that order; junction bases with no gene match: 4. CDR1 and CDR2 from the germline V gene are KGHSH and LQKENI. CDR3 length: 14 amino acids.

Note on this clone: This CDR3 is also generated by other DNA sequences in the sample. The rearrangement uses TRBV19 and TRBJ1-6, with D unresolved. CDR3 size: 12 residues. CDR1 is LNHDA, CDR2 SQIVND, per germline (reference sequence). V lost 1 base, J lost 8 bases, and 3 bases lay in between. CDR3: CASSIGDSPLHF. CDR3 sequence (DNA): TGTGCCAGTAGTATAGGAGATTCACCCCTCCACTTT.

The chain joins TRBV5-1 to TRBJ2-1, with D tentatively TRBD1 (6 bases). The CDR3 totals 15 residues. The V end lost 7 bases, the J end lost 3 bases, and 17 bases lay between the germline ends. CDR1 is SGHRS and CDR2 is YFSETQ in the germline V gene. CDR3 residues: CASLPERGIYNEQFF. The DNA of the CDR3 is TGCGCCAGCCTACCCGAGAGGGGGATCTACAATGAGCAGTTCTTC.

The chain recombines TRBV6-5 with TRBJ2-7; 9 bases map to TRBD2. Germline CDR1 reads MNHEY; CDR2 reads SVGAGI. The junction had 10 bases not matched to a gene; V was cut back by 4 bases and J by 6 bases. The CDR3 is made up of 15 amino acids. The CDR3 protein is CASSSPGLAHGEQYF. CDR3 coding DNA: TGTGCCAGCAGTTCCCCGGGACTAGCTCACGGCGAGCAGTACTTC.

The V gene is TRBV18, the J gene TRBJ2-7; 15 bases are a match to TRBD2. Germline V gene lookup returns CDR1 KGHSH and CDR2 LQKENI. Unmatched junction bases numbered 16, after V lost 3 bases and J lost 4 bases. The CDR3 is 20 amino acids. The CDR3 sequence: CASSPPGLAGGHTGGYEQYF. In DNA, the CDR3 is TGTGCCAGCTCACCGCCGGGACTAGCGGGGGGCCACACCGGGGGATACGAGCAGTACTTC.

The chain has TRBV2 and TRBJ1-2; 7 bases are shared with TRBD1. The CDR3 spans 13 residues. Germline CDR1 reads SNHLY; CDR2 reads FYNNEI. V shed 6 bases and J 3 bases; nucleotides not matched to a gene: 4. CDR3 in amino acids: CASRPGGDYGYTF. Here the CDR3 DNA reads TGTGCCAGCAGGCCAGGGGGGGACTATGGCTACACCTTC.

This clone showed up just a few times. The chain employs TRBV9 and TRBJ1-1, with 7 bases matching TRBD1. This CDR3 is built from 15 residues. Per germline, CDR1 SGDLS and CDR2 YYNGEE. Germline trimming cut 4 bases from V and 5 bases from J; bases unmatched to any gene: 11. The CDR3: CASSPSGGGGTEAFF. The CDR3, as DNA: TGTGCCAGCAGCCCCTCAGGGGGTGGGGGGACTGAAGCTTTCTTT.

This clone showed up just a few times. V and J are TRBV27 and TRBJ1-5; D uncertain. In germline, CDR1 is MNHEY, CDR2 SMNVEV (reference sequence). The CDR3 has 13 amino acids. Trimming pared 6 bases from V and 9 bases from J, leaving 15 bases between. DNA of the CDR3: TGTGCCAGCAGGTCTCACTCACAAGGGCCCCAGCATTTT. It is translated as CASRSHSQGPQHF.

CDR3 DNA: TGTGCCACCAGCAGAGATCTAGGGACAGGGGCCCGCACAGATACGCAGTATTTT. It translates to CATSRDLGTGARTDTQYF. The chain carries TRBV15 and TRBJ2-3; 10 nucleotides match TRBD1. The V gene's germline CDR1 is LNHNV and CDR2 YYDKDF (reference sequence). CDR3 size: 18 residues. V shed 0 bases, J shed 1 base, and the junction held 7 bases outside the gene matches.

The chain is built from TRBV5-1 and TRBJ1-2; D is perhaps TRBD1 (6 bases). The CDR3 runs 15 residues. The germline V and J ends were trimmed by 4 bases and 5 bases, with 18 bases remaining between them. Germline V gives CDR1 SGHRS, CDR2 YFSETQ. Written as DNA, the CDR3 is TGCGCCAGCAGCAACAGGGAATCCGGCCTATATGGCTACACCTTC. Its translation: CASSNRESGLYGYTF.

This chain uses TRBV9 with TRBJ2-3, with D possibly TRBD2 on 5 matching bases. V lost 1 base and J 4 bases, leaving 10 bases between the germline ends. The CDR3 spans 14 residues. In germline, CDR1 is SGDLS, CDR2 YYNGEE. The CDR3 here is CASSVTGGADTQYF. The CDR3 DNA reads TGTGCCAGCAGCGTAACCGGAGGCGCAGATACGCAGTATTTT.

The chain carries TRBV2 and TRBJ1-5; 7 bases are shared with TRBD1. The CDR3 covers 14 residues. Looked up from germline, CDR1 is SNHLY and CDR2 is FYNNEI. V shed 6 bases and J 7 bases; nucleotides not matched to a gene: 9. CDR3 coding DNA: TGTGCCAGCAGCAGGGACAGCGGGGGCCAGCCCCAGCATTTT. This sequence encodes CASSRDSGGQPQHF. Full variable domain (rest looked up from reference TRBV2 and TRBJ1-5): EPEVTQTPSHQVTQMGQEVILRCVPISNHLYFYWYRQILGQKVEFLVSFYNNEISEKSEIFDDQFSVERPDGSNFTLKIRSTKLEDSAMYFCASSRDSGGQPQHFGDGTRLSIL.